Presented here are 17 T cell receptor beta chains from one specimen sequenced in a study of shared clonotypes between healthy human individuals. Only in-frame clones appear in the TCRdb table, and some are missing; sequencing was by immunoSEQ multiplex PCR. Of millions of clones in the sample, 85% to 95% were seen once. The specimen sequenced was naive CD4+ T cells sorted from blood. Regarding subset: CD45RA+ positively selected. The receptors were gathered from a man younger than 35 in good health.

This clone was observed a single time. The chain carries TRBV2 and TRBJ2-5; D ambiguous. CDR3 length: 11 residues. The germline V gene encodes CDR1 SNHLY and CDR2 FYNNEI. Trimming took 1 base from V and 9 from J, leaving 6 bases between them. CDR3 sequence reads: CASSEVGAQYF. The CDR3 nucleotides are TGTGCCAGCAGTGAAGTTGGGGCCCAGTACTTC.

The CDR3 DNA sequence: TGTGCCTGGAGTCGAGGGGGTGCAAAACCCTACGAGCAGTACTTC. It specifies CAWSRGGAKPYEQYF. The chain carries TRBV30 and TRBJ2-7; maybe TRBD1 (6 bases). This CDR3 spans 15 amino acids. Trimming cost V 2 bases and J 2 bases, with 16 bases left between them. Germline CDR1 is GTSNPN and CDR2 is SVGIG (reference sequence).

Turning to this clone: This may come from a read error, since a much larger clone is one base off. This rearrangement joins TRBV6-6 to TRBJ2-7; D not certain. The CDR3 loop spans 11 amino acids. The germline V gene encodes CDR1 MNHNY and CDR2 SVGAGI (reference sequence). V was clipped by 6 bases and J by 3 bases, with 6 bases between them. The CDR3 DNA is TGTGCCAGCAGCCTATACTACGAGCAGTACTTC. Translated: CASSLYYEQYF.

The chain uses TRBV7-3 and TRBJ2-3; D unclear. The CDR3 sequence is 14 residues long. Germline CDR1 and CDR2: SGHTA and FQGTGA. V was clipped by 5 bases and J by 3 bases, with 12 bases between them. The CDR3 DNA sequence: TGTGCCAGCAGCGACCGTTTCGGGACAGATACGCAGTATTTT. Amino acids: CASSDRFGTDTQYF.

V gene TRBV5-1 combines with J gene TRBJ2-7; D unresolved. V lost 1 base and J lost 3, with 14 bases in between. The CDR3 is made up of 15 amino acids. Germline CDR1 reads SGHRS; CDR2 reads YFSETQ. The chain's CDR3 is CASSLRAHENYEQYF. In DNA form, the CDR3 reads TGCGCCAGCAGCTTGAGGGCCCATGAAAACTACGAGCAGTACTTC. Full variable domain (outside the CDR3, taken from reference TRBV5-1 and TRBJ2-7): KAGVTQTPRYLIKTRGQQVTLSCSPISGHRSVSWYQQTPGQGLQFLFEYFSETQRNKGNFPGRFSGRQFSNSRSEMNVSTLELGDSALYLCASSLRAHENYEQYFGPGTRLTVT.

The chain uses TRBV7-9 and TRBJ2-1; 15 nucleotides agree with TRBD2. CDR1 and CDR2 from the germline V gene are SEHNR and FQNEAQ (reference sequence). The CDR3 totals 16 residues. Germline trimming cut 2 bases from V and 7 bases from J; bases unmatched to any gene: 3. In DNA form, the CDR3 reads TGTGCCAGCAGCTTATGGACTAGCGGGGGGGTGAATGAGCAGTTCTTC. This gives the protein CASSLWTSGGVNEQFF.

This chain's CDR3 is CASSFGGGQVYPVTIYF. CDR3 nucleotide sequence: TGTGCCAGCAGCTTTGGGGGAGGACAGGTATACCCGGTCACCATATATTTT. The V gene is TRBV5-6, the J gene TRBJ1-3, with 7 bases aligning to TRBD1. Trimming took 2 bases from V and 9 from J; bases not matched to a gene: 17. CDR1 is SGHDT and CDR2 is YYEEEE in the germline V gene. CDR3 length equals 17 residues.

CDR3 loop: CASTRTSGDTGELFF. CDR3 bases: TGTGCCAGCACCCGGACTAGCGGCGACACCGGGGAGCTGTTTTTT. The J gene is TRBJ2-2, the V gene TRBV6-4, with 10 bases aligning to TRBD2. The CDR3 contains 15 residues. The V gene's germline CDR1 is MRHNA and CDR2 SNTAGT. V was pared by 7 bases and J by 3 bases, with 5 bases of the junction left unmatched.

The chain couples TRBV5-1 to TRBJ2-1; possibly TRBD2 for D (5 bases). The V end lost 0 bases, the J end lost 0 bases, and 19 bases lay between the germline ends. Germline V lookup: CDR1 SGHRS, CDR2 YFSETQ. This CDR3 has 19 residues. In nucleotides, the CDR3 is TGCGCCAGCAGCTTGGCCGAGATGAGTTGGAGGAGCTCCTACAATGAGCAGTTCTTC. This encodes CASSLAEMSWRSSYNEQFF. Looking up the rest from reference TRBV5-1 and TRBJ2-1 gives the full variable domain: KAGVTQTPRYLIKTRGQQVTLSCSPISGHRSVSWYQQTPGQGLQFLFEYFSETQRNKGNFPGRFSGRQFSNSRSEMNVSTLELGDSALYLCASSLAEMSWRSSYNEQFFGPGTRLTVL.

The CDR3 DNA is TGTGCCTGGAAAACCTCCGACAAGAAGAACACCGGGGAGCTGTTTTTT. Amino acid sequence: CAWKTSDKKNTGELFF. This chain joins TRBV30 and TRBJ2-2; D unresolved. Deletions cut 4 bases from V and 1 base from J, with 16 bases between. CDR3 size: 16 residues. CDR1 is GTSNPN and CDR2 is SVGIG in the germline V gene (reference sequence).

A note on this clone: An end of the junction does not agree with germline; a read error may underlie this. The CDR3, as DNA: TGTGCCTGGAGTGTAAGGGCGGCAGGGGATTCCCGCTTC. This sequence encodes CAWSVRAAGDSRF. V gene TRBV30 combines with J gene TRBJ2-7; D may be TRBD1 (6 bases). CDR3 length: 13 residues. Germline lookup yields CDR1 GTSNPN and CDR2 SVGIG (reference sequence).

The rearrangement uses TRBV20-1 and TRBJ1-5, with 7 bases aligning to TRBD1. V lost 6 bases to trimming and J lost 8 bases; unmatched junction nucleotides: 4. The CDR3 extends over 11 amino acids. Germline V gene lookup returns CDR1 DFQATT and CDR2 SNEGSKA (reference sequence). For the CDR3, the DNA is TGCAGTGCAGGGGGCCTTAAGCCCCAGCATTTT. The encoded protein is CSAGGLKPQHF.

This chain links TRBV18 with TRBJ2-5; D tentatively fits TRBD1 or TRBD2 (5 bases each). The CDR3 is 15 amino acids. V was cut by 3 bases and J by 4 bases, with 15 bases left in between. Germline V gene sequence: CDR1 KGHSH, CDR2 LQKENI. CDR3 nucleotide sequence: TGTGCCAGCTCACCTATCGGGACGTCTGTAGAGACCCAGTACTTC. Translating gives CASSPIGTSVETQYF.

This chain connects TRBV4-1 to TRBJ2-7; 13 bases are a match to TRBD2. The CDR3 contains 17 residues. Trimming cost V 4 bases and J 2 bases; bases outside gene matches: 8. Germline-derived CDR1 and CDR2 are MGHRA and YSYEKL. CDR3 protein: CASSPGLAGVRAYEQYF. DNA for the CDR3: TGCGCCAGCAGCCCCGGACTAGCGGGAGTTCGGGCCTACGAGCAGTACTTC.

This chain connects TRBV2 to TRBJ2-3, with D perhaps matching TRBD1 (7 bases). V shed 6 bases and J shed 6 bases, with 10 bases lying between them. This CDR3 region has 12 residues. Germline values: CDR1 SNHLY, CDR2 FYNNEI. The CDR3 sequence is CASRPGGDTQYF. For the CDR3, the DNA is TGTGCCAGCAGGCCAGGGGGGGATACGCAGTATTTT.

V gene TRBV15 combines with J gene TRBJ1-2, with TRBD1 identical over 9 bases. The CDR3 contains 15 residues. J gave up 6 bases and V 5 bases, and 10 bases lay outside the gene matches. Germline V gene data show CDR1 as LNHNV and CDR2 as YYDKDF (reference sequence). The DNA of the CDR3 is TGTGCCACCAGCCGATCAGGACAGGGGAGAGATGGCTACACCTTC. Protein product: CATSRSGQGRDGYTF.

This chain links TRBV11-2 with TRBJ2-2; D gene ambiguous. CDR3 length: 16 amino acids. The V gene's germline CDR1 is SGHAT and CDR2 FQNNGV. The V gene lost 0 bases and the J gene lost 1 base, with 9 bases spanning the gap. CDR3 region: CASSLEGGLNTGELFF. The CDR3 DNA reads TGTGCCAGCAGCTTAGAGGGCGGATTGAACACCGGGGAGCTGTTTTTT.